This T cell receptor beta chain emerged from a study of cytotoxic CD8 clonotypes in ibrutinib-treated CLL. Overall study context: Overall, 24 responses were partial and 2 complete; following median 68 months, about 15 patients stayed remitted and 12 progressed. Overall study results and limits: The study found public clonotypes uncommon, contracting or stable on treatment. Elevated clonality accompanied ibrutinib response, with a return toward baseline values at progression.

This CDR3 is 15 amino acids long. V dropped 6 bases and J dropped 7; count of bases not matched to a gene: 9. From germline, CDR1 is MNHEY and CDR2 SMNVEV (reference sequence). TCRdb keeps only in-frame clones here, not all; method: immunoSEQ multiplex PCR. The table lists about 330,000 clones, over 60% of them singletons, with roughly 6.7% in the top ten. Turning to this clone: The antigen is not known.

The receptor comes from a human donor with chronic lymphocytic leukemia. V is TRBV27 and J is TRBJ2-2; TRBD1 agrees at 9 bases. Sequences were derived from PBMCs, sampled after 36 months of ibrutinib treatment. The CDR3 DNA reads TGTGCCAGCAGGCCGGACAGGGGATGGGGCGGGGAGCTGTTTTTT. Protein sequence: CASRPDRGWGGELFF.